This T cell receptor beta chain was recorded in a study of TIL therapy for anti-PD-1-resistant metastatic lung cancer. Study-level information: Tumor harvest preceded PD-1/PD-L1 blockade, followed by nivolumab treatment. Half of patients were current or former smokers. Tumors carried a median about 1.6 non-synonymous mutations per megabase.

Trimming shortened V by 5 bases and J by 2 bases, and 10 bases separated the two germline ends. CDR3 length: 13 amino acids. CDR1 is LNHNV and CDR2 is YYDKDF in the germline V gene (reference sequence). The immunoSEQ assay was v3. Survey-level samples got 1.5 million to 2.5 million read pairs; deep-level samples got about 4.5-6.5 million. TCRdb's table, derived via immunoSEQ multiplex PCR, lists solely in-frame clones and lacks some. Among approximately 60,000 clones, roughly 77% were seen once, and the ten largest hold roughly 3%. Time point indicated: pre-treatment sample, taken before nivolumab and TIL therapy. This clone has just a few counts.

The genes are TRBV15 and TRBJ2-7; D gene unclear. This sequence originates from a person aged 30 to 80 with non-small cell lung cancer. The material was blood, obtained at baseline. The DNA for the CDR3 is TGTGCCACCAGCCTAACCCACACCTACGAGCAGTACTTC. Its protein is CATSLTHTYEQYF.